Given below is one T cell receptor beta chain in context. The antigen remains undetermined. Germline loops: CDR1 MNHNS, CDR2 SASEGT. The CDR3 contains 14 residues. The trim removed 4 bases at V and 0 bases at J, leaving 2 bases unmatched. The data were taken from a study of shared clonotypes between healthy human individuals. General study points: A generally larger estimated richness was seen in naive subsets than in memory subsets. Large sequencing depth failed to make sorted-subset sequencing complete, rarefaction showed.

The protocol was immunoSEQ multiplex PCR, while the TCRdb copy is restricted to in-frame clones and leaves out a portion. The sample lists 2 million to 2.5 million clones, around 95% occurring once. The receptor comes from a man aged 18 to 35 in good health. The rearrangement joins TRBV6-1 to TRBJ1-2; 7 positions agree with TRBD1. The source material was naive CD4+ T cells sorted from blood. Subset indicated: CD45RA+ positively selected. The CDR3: CASSATGANYGYTF. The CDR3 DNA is TGTGCCAGCAGTGCCACAGGGGCTAACTATGGCTACACCTTC.